The 10 T cell receptor beta chains in this list originate from one sample, sequenced in a study of blood T cell repertoires in COVID-19. The repertoire was sequenced with immunoSEQ multiplex PCR; TCRdb's copy has only in-frame clones and lacks some. The table has hundreds of thousands of clones, about nine tenths seen once. Sequencing used PBMCs or T cells enriched from blood (not recorded which). The source is an older woman who had recovered from COVID-19.

In regard to this clone: The same CDR3 arises from other DNA sequences in this sample as well. This chain connects TRBV5-4 to TRBJ1-1, with D uncertain. CDR3 length: 14 amino acids. The germline gives CDR1 SGHNT, CDR2 YYREEE (reference sequence). Between the trimmed V and J ends, which lost 0 bases and 1 base, there was a span of 7 bases. The CDR3 nucleotides are TGTGCCAGCAGCTTGGGTGGCGGGAACACTGAAGCTTTCTTT. This encodes CASSLGGGNTEAFF.

This rearrangement joins TRBV19 to TRBJ1-1, with unresolved D. Per germline, CDR1 LNHDA and CDR2 SQIVND (reference sequence). The CDR3 is made up of 14 amino acids. Trimming removed 8 bases from V and 5 bases from J, with 18 bases in between. The CDR3 DNA reads as TGTGCCAGTCGCCCAAGGGCAGGCGGGACTGAAGCTTTCTTT. Translation: CASRPRAGGTEAFF.

The table lists this clone with a count of one. The DNA of the CDR3 is TGTGCCAGTAGTGCACAGGTGGGCACTGAAGCTTTCTTT. It translates to CASSAQVGTEAFF. The V gene is TRBV19, the J gene TRBJ1-1; a weak D match, TRBD1 (5 bases). The germline V gene has CDR1 LNHDA and CDR2 SQIVND (reference sequence). Trimming left V 5 bases short and J 4 bases short, with 11 bases between. CDR3 size: 13 residues. Combining the CDR3 with reference TRBV19 and TRBJ1-1 gives the whole variable domain DGGITQSPKYLFRKEGQNVTLSCEQNLNHDAMYWYRQDPGQGLRLIYYSQIVNDFQKGDIAEGYSVSREKKESFPLTVTSAQKNPTAFYLCASSAQVGTEAFFGQGTRLTVV.

The chain joins TRBV6-5 to TRBJ1-1, with D possibly being TRBD1 (5 bases). V was clipped by 2 bases and J by 3 bases, with 10 bases between them. CDR1 is MNHEY and CDR2 is SVGAGI in the germline V gene. This CDR3 comprises 14 residues. CDR3 sequence: CASSYIREHTEAFF. The CDR3 bases are TGTGCCAGCAGTTACATCAGGGAACACACTGAAGCTTTCTTT.

This chain uses TRBV25-1 with TRBJ2-7; weak D call: TRBD1 (6 bases). The germline V gene encodes CDR1 MGHDK and CDR2 SYGVNS. This CDR3 spans 11 amino acids. The germline V and J ends were trimmed by 6 bases and 9 bases, with 12 bases remaining between them. This chain's CDR3 is CASRAIGGQYF. In DNA, the CDR3 is TGTGCCAGCAGAGCCATAGGGGGGCAGTACTTC.

This sequence joins TRBV10-2 and TRBJ1-2, with D perhaps matching TRBD1 (6 bases). V gave up 2 bases and J gave up 2 bases, with 6 bases separating them. This CDR3 has 13 residues. Germline V lookup: CDR1 WSHSY, CDR2 SAAADI. Written as DNA, the CDR3 is TGCGCCAGCAGTGAGGACAGGAACTATGGCTACACCTTC. This sequence encodes CASSEDRNYGYTF.

Only one count was recorded for this clone. J is TRBJ1-1 and V is TRBV10-1, with D possibly TRBD1 on 5 matching bases. V lost 3 bases and J 1 base, leaving 9 bases between the germline ends. The CDR3 length is 14 residues. Germline-derived CDR1 and CDR2 are WNHNN and SYGVQD (reference sequence). The CDR3 nucleotides read TGCGCCAGCAGTGATGGGAGGGGGAACACTGAAGCTTTCTTT. Residues: CASSDGRGNTEAFF.

The chain joins TRBV6-5 to TRBJ1-3; the D is unclear. V lost 0 bases and J 0 bases, leaving 9 bases between the germline ends. CDR1 is MNHEY, CDR2 SVGAGI, per germline. The CDR3 contains 16 residues. CDR3 nucleotides: TGTGCCAGCAGTTACTCGCGTCTCCTCTCTGGAAACACCATATATTTT. Translation gives CASSYSRLLSGNTIYF.

V usage is TRBV3-1 (or the pseudogene TRBV3-2) and J usage is TRBJ1-1; 7 nucleotides line up with TRBD1. CDR1 and CDR2 (germline): LGHDT, YNNKEL (reference sequence). There are 15 residues in the CDR3. Trimming cost V 4 bases and J 1 base; bases outside gene matches: 6. CDR3 DNA: TGTGCCAGCAGCCGCCGACAGGGTTCGAACACTGAAGCTTTCTTT. Its protein product is CASSRRQGSNTEAFF.

This clone came up once. The chain joins TRBV4-1 to TRBJ1-3; 8 positions match TRBD1. CDR1 and CDR2 from the germline V gene are MGHRA and YSYEKL. The V gene end was trimmed by 4 bases and the J gene end by 3 bases; junction bases not matched to a gene: 8. This CDR3 spans 16 amino acids. DNA of the CDR3: TGCGCCAGCAGCCGTGGACAGGGAGGCGATGGAAACACCATATATTTT. Translated, it gives CASSRGQGGDGNTIYF.